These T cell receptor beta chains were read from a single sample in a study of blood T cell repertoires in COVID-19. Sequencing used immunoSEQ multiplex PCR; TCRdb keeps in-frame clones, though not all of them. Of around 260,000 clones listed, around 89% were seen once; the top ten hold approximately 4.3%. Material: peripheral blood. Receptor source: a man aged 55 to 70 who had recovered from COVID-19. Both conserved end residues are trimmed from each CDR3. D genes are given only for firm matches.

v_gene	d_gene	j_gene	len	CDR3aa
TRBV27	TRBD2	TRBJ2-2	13	ASSPTVAGTGELF
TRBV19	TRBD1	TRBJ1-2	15	ASSKGAFGFGNYGYT
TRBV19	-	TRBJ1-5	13	ASSIRGDSNQPQH
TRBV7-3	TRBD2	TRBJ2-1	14	ASSPLVTSGANEQF
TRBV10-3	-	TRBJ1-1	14	AISKRQVSEGTEAF
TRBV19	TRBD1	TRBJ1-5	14	ASRPPGQGPNQPQH
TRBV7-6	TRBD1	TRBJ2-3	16	ASSGRDSTFSSTDTQY
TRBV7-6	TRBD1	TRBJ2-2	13	ASSLTGENTGELF
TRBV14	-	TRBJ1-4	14	ASSQMSGVANEKLF
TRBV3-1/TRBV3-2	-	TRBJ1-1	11	ASSQGGSREAF
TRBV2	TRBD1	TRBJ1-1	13	ASSALGQGNTEAF
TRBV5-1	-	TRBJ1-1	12	ASSPMTSNTEAF
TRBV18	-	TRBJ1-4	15	ASSPRRERLPNEKLF
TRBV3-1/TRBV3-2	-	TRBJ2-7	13	ASSQDDRSPYEQY
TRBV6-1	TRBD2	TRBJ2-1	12	ASSETGGYNEQF
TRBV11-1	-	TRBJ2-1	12	ASSMALGLNEQF
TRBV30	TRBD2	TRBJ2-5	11	AWSSGGIKTQY
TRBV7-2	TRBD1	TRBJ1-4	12	ASSLARGSEKLF
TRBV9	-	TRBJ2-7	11	ASSVGSLYEQY
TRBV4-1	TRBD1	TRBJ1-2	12	ASSQDRGNRGYT
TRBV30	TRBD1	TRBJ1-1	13	AWTTGVSLVTEAF
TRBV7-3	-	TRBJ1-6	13	ASSLSGAVNSPLH
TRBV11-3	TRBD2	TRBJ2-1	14	ASSWSGRGGYNEQF
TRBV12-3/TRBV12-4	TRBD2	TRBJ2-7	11	ASGGLADYEQY
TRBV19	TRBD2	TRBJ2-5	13	ASGNSGGYQETQY
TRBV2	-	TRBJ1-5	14	ASSEARGQVGQPQH
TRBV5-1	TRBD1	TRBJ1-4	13	ASSFQTGTHEKLF
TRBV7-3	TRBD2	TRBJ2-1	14	ASSLNPGLAFDEQF
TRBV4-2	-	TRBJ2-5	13	ASSQDSAEQETQY
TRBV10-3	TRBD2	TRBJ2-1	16	AISEPRDSGGLNNEQF
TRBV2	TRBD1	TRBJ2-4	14	ASSITGTGMGNIQY
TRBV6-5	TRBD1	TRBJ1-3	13	ASSYGQGSGNTIY
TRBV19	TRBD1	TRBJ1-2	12	ASRDRGIQEGYT
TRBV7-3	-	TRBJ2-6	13	ASSLSLSGANVLT
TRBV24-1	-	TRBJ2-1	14	ATSDPSGGLYNEQF
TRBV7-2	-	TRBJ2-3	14	ASSSLGLSSTDTQY
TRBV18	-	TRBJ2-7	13	ASSPIDSTAYEQY